This T cell receptor (beta chain) is drawn from a study of regulatory T cells in long-lasting Graves disease. CDR1 is LGHNA, CDR2 YNFKEQ, per germline. Trimming removed 0 bases from V and 7 bases from J, with 7 bases in between. The CDR3 contains 12 residues. Noted time point: newly diagnosed GD, antithyroid drugs for less than 3 months. After RNA was extracted from PBMCs, the TCR library was made from it. Blood from the periphery, nine milliliters in all, was drawn into EDTA tubes. This clonotype appeared many times. Libraries of TCR beta came from iRepertoire HTBI primers plus Arm-PCR of CDR3 regions. TCRdb used MiXCR to reprocess the multiplex PCR reads, holding one entry per CDR3 protein. This sample has under 400,000 distinct CDR3 sequences, with approximately 15% found just once. The sample was also linked to a second study, of T cells in Graves' hyperthyroidism and ophthalmopathy. This second study says: Thyroid ultrasound, orbital computed tomography, clinical symptoms, and serum thyroxine and TRAb underpinned diagnoses. TCR CDR3 regions were first amplified by RT-PCR with HTBI primers. Expanded thyroid clonotypes (above 0.001) were mostly also found in blood.

The sequence derives from a man between 40 and 49 years old with Graves disease. Material: peripheral blood mononuclear cells (PBMCs), obtained at new diagnosis, from a patient treated with antithyroid drugs. This chain connects TRBV4-2 to TRBJ2-7; maybe TRBD2 (6 bases). The CDR3 sequence: CASSQDGREQYF. CDR3 coding DNA: TGTGCCAGCAGCCAAGATGGGAGGGAGCAGTACTTC.